Sequencing of this TCR beta chain was carried out in a study of shared clonotypes between healthy human individuals. The CDR3 length is 13 residues. V lost 2 bases and J 7 bases, leaving 11 bases between the germline ends. From germline, CDR1 is MDHEN and CDR2 SYDVKM. TCRdb keeps only in-frame clones here, not all; method: immunoSEQ multiplex PCR. The profile covers about 1.1 million clones, with approximately 80% appearing a single time and 0.61% taken by the ten largest. The chain has TRBV28 and TRBJ1-1, with D hard to call. The sequence came from a man aged 18 to 35 in good health. Some clones in this sample may be carry-over from other donors' samples. Material: memory CD4+ T cells from PBMCs. Subset specified: CD45RA-negative fraction. CDR3: CASSLRDGREAFF. DNA for the CDR3: TGTGCCAGCAGTTTACGTGACGGTCGTGAAGCTTTCTTT. Looking up the rest from reference TRBV28 and TRBJ1-1 gives the full variable domain: DVKVTQSSRYLVKRTGEKVFLECVQDMDHENMFWYRQDPGLGLRLIYFSYDVKMKEKGDIPEGYSVSREKKERFSLILESASTNQTSMYLCASSLRDGREAFFGQGTRLTVV.